The source of this TCR beta chain is a study of control samples from healthy donors and cancer patients (dated by TCRdb to the early 2020s). Library method: the immunoSEQ multiplex PCR assay. TCRdb took this table from immuneACCESS and kept in-frame rearrangements with V and J called. Such tables lack part of the clones; where checked against another copy, unresolved V genes explain under half of the gap, and the rest is unexplained. This sample has approximately 170,000 clones in its table, and 92% of those were observed once. The ten largest clones capture 0.65% to 0.75% of the sample. V sheds 1 base and J sheds 1 base, leaving 8 bases between their ends. CDR1 MNHEY and CDR2 SMNVEV are derived from the germline V gene (reference sequence). The CDR3 has 15 amino acids, counting the end cysteine and phenylalanine. Just CDR3 DNA is preserved here, 45 bases in frame from base 1. As for this clone: What this receptor recognizes is not known. Qualities for individual bases were not recorded, and no much larger clone is one base off.

The chain is encoded by TRBV27 joined to TRBJ2-1; a tentative D call is TRBD1 (5 bases match). The TCR sequence derives from a woman aged 30 to 39 in good health. Material for sequencing was blood. The nucleotides read TGTGCCAGCAGTTTATTCGCAGGGTCCTACAATGAGCAGTTCTTC. Its protein product is CASSLFAGSYNEQFF.